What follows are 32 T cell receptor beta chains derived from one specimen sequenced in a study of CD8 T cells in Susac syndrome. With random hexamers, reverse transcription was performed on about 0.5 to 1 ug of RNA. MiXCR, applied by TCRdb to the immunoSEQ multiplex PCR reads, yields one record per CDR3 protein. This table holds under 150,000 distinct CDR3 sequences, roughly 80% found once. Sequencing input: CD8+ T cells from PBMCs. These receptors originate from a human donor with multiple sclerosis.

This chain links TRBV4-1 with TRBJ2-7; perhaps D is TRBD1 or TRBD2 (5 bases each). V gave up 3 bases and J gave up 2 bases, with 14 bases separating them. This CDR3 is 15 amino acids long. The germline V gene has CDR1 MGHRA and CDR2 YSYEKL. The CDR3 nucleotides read TGCGCCAGCAGCCAGGGGGACGGAGTACCCTACGAGCAGTACTTC. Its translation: CASSQGDGVPYEQYF.

CDR3 in DNA: TGTGCCAGCATCAACGCGGGGACCCAGTACTTC. Translation gives CASINAGTQYF. This sequence joins TRBV12-3 or TRBV12-4 and TRBJ2-5, with D possibly TRBD2 on 5 matching bases. V was cut by 7 bases and J by 7 bases, with 10 bases left in between. This CDR3 has 11 residues.

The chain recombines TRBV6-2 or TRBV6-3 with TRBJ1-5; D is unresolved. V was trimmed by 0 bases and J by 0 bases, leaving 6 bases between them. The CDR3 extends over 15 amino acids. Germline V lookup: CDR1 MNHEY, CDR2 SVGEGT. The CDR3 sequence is CASSYSEYSNQPQHF. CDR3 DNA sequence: TGTGCCAGCAGTTACTCAGAGTATAGCAATCAGCCCCAGCATTTT.

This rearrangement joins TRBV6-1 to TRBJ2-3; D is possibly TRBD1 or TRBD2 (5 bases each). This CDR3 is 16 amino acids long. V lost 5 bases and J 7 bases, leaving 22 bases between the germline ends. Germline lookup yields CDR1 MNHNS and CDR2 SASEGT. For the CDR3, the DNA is TGTGCCAGCAGTCCCCTCCGGGACGCCGCATCAAATACGCAGTATTTT. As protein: CASSPLRDAASNTQYF.

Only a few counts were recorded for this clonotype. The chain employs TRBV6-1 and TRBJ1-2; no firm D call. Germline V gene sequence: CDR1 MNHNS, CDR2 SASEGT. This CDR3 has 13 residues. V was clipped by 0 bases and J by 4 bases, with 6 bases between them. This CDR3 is CASSEAVSYGYTF. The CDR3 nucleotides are TGTGCCAGCAGTGAAGCGGTGAGCTATGGCTACACCTTC.

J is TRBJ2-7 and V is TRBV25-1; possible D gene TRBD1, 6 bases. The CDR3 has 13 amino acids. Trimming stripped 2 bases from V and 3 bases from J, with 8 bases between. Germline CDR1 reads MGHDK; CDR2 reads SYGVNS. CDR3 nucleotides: TGTGCCAGCAGTGAACCGGACAGCTACGAGCAGTACTTC. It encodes CASSEPDSYEQYF.

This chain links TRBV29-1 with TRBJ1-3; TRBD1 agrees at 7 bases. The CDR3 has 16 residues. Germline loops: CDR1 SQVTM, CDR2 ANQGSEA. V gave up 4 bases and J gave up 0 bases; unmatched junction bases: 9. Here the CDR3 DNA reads TGCAGCGTTGTTCGGGACAGCGGTCACTCTGGAAACACCATATATTTT. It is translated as CSVVRDSGHSGNTIYF.

DNA for the CDR3: TGTGCCAGCAGCGCCCATAGTGGGACAGCTAGAGGAGAGACCCAGTACTTC. It is translated as CASSAHSGTARGETQYF. The V gene is TRBV7-8, the J gene TRBJ2-5; 7 bases match TRBD1. V trimming: 5 bases; J trimming: 4 bases; junction bases outside the gene matches: 16. From germline, CDR1 is SGHVS and CDR2 FQNEAQ. The CDR3 is made up of 17 amino acids.

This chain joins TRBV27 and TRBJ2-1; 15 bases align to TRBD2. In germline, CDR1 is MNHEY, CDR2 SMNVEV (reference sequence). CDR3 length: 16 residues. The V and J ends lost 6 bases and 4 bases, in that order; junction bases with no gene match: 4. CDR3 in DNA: TGTGCCAGCAGCAAAGGGACTAGCGGGGGGTACAATGAGCAGTTCTTC. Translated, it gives CASSKGTSGGYNEQFF.

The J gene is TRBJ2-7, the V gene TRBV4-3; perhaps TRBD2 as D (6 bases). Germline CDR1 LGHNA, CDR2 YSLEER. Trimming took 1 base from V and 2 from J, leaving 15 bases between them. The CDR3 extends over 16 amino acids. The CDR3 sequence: CASSQVLPGAPYEQYV. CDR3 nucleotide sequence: TGCGCCAGCAGCCAAGTTCTCCCGGGAGCCCCCTACGAGCAGTACGTC.

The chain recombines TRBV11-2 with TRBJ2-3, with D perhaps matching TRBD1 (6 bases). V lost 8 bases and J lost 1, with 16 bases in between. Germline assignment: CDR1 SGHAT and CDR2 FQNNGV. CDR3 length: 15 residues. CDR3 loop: CASEYWGRGTDTQYF. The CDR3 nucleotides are TGTGCCAGCGAGTACTGGGGGCGAGGCACAGATACGCAGTATTTT.

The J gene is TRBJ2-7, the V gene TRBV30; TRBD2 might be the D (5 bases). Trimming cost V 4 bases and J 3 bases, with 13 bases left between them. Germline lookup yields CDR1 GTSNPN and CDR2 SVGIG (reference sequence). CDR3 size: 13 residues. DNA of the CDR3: TGTGCCTGGACACATGGCCGGGGCTACGAGCAGTACTTC. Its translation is CAWTHGRGYEQYF. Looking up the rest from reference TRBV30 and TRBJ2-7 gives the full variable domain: SQTIHQWPATLVQPVGSPLSLECTVEGTSNPNLYWYRQAAGRGLQLLFYSVGIGQISSEVPQNLSASRPQDRQFILSSKKLLLSDSGFYLCAWTHGRGYEQYFGPGTRLTVT.

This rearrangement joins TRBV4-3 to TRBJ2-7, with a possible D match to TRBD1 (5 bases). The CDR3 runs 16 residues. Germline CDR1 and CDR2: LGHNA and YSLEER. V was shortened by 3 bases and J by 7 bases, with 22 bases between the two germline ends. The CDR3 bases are TGCGCCAGCAGCCAGGTCCCCGTGCAGGGTTCGGAAGAGCAGTACGTC. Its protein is CASSQVPVQGSEEQYV.

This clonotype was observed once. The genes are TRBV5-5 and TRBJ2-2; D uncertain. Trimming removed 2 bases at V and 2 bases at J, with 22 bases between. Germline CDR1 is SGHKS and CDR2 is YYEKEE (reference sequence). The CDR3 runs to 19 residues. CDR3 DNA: TGTGCCAGCAGCTTATACCTATCAATCCGGGCTTTCAACACCGGGGAGCTGTTTTTT. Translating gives CASSLYLSIRAFNTGELFF.

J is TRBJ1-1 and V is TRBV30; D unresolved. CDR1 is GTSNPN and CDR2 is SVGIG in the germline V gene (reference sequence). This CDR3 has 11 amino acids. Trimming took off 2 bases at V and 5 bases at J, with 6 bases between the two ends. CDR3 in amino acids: CAWSYGTEAFF. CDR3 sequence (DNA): TGTGCCTGGAGTTATGGGACTGAAGCTTTCTTT. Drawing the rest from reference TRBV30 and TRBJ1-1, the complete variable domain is SQTIHQWPATLVQPVGSPLSLECTVEGTSNPNLYWYRQAAGRGLQLLFYSVGIGQISSEVPQNLSASRPQDRQFILSSKKLLLSDSGFYLCAWSYGTEAFFGQGTRLTVV.

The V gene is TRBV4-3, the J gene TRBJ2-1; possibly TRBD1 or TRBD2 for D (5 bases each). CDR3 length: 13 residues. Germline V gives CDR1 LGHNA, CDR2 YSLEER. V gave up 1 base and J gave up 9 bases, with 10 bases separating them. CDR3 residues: CASSQGVGTEQFF. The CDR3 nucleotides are TGCGCCAGCAGCCAAGGGGTAGGGACTGAGCAGTTCTTC.

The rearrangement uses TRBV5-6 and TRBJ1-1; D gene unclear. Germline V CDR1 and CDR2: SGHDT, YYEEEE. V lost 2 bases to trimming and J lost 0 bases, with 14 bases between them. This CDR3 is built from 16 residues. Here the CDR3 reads CASSFPPESLNTEAFF. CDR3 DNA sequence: TGTGCCAGCAGCTTCCCCCCCGAAAGCTTGAACACTGAAGCTTTCTTT.

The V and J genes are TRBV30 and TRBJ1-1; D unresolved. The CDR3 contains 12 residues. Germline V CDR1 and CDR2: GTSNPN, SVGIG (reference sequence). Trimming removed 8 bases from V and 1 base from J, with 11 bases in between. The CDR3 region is CAHEQANTEAFF. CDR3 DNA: TGTGCCCACGAACAAGCGAACACTGAAGCTTTCTTT.

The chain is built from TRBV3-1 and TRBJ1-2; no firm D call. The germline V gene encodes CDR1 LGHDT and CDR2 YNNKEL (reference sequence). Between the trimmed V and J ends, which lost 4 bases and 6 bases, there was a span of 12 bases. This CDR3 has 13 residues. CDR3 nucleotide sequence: TGTGCCAGCAGCCGCGGCGTGGTGCATGGCTACACCTTC. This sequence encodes CASSRGVVHGYTF. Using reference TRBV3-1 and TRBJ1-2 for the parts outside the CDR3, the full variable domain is DTAVSQTPKYLVTQMGNDKSIKCEQNLGHDTMYWYKQDSKKFLKIMFSYNNKELIINETVPNRFSPKSPDKAHLNLHINSLELGDSAVYFCASSRGVVHGYTFGSGTRLTVV.

CDR3 DNA: TGTGCCAGCACCGGGGGGAGGAACACTGAAGCTTTCTTT. Residues: CASTGGRNTEAFF. This chain uses TRBV25-1 with TRBJ1-1, with D maybe TRBD1 (5 bases). The germline gives CDR1 MGHDK, CDR2 SYGVNS. V was clipped by 7 bases and J by 1 base, with 10 bases between them. The length of the CDR3 is 13 residues.

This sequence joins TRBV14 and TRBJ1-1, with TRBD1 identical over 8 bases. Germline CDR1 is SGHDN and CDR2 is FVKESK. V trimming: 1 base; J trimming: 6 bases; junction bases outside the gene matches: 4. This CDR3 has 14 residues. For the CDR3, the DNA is TGTGCCAGCAGCCAAGGACAGGGGATTCCTGAAGCTTTCTTT. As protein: CASSQGQGIPEAFF.

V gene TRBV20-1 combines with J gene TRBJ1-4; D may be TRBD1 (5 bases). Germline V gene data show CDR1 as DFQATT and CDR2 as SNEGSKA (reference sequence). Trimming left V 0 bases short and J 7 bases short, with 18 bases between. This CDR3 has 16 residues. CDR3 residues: CSARDHDGGLGEKLFF. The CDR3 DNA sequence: TGCAGTGCTAGAGATCATGATGGGGGTCTCGGTGAAAAACTGTTTTTT.

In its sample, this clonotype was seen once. CDR3 sequence (DNA): TGTGCCAGCAGGTACTTTATGGGGGGAGAAAACATTTACGAGCAGTACTTC. Protein product: CASRYFMGGENIYEQYF. J is TRBJ2-7 and V is TRBV28; TRBD2 might be the D (6 bases). Trimming shortened V by 6 bases and J by 4 bases, and 25 bases separated the two germline ends. Per germline, CDR1 MDHEN and CDR2 SYDVKM. CDR3 length: 17 amino acids.

The CDR3 protein is CASSFQGTYNEQFF. As DNA, the CDR3 is TGTGCCAGCAGTTTCCAGGGAACCTACAATGAGCAGTTCTTC. The rearrangement joins TRBV12-3 or TRBV12-4 to TRBJ2-1, with D perhaps matching TRBD1 (5 bases). Trimming took off 3 bases at V and 2 bases at J, with 8 bases between the two ends. The CDR3 runs 14 residues.

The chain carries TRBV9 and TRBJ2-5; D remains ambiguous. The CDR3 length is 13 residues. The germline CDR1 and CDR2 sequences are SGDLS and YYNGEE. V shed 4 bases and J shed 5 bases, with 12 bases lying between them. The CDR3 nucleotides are TGTGCCAGCAGCACACGGAGTGGTGAGACCCAGTACTTC. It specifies CASSTRSGETQYF.

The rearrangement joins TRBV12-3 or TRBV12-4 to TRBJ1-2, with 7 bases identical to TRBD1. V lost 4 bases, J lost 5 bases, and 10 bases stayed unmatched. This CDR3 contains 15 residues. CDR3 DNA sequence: TGTGCCAGCAGTTCCCCGGGACAGACCAAGTATGGCTACACCTTC. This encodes CASSSPGQTKYGYTF.

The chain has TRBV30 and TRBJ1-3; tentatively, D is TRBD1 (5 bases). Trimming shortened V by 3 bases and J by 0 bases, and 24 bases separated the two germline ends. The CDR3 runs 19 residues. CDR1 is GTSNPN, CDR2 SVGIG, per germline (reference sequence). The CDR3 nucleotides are TGTGCCTGGAGAGGGACTACCACGGGACCGCAACTCTCTGGAAACACCATATATTTT. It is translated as CAWRGTTTGPQLSGNTIYF.

The CDR3 sequence: CASSHRGQRYQETQYF. The CDR3 region has the DNA TGTGCCAGTAGCCATCGCGGACAGAGGTACCAAGAGACCCAGTACTTC. V and J are TRBV19 and TRBJ2-5; TRBD1 is a possible D gene (6 bases). Germline CDR1 LNHDA, CDR2 SQIVND (reference sequence). This CDR3 has 16 residues. V lost 6 bases and J lost 0, with 17 bases in between.

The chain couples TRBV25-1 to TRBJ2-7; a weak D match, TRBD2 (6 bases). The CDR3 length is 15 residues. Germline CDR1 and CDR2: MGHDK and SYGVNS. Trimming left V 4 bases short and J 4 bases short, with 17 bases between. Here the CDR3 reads CASSGEAFPGYEQYF. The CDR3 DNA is TGTGCCAGCAGTGGGGAGGCTTTCCCCGGGTACGAGCAGTACTTC.

The CDR3 is CASSLTGLAGITDTQYF. Here the CDR3 DNA reads TGTGCCAGCAGTTTAACCGGACTAGCGGGGATTACAGATACGCAGTATTTT. The chain carries TRBV6-5 and TRBJ2-3, with TRBD2 identical over 12 bases. V shed 4 bases, J shed 3 bases, and the junction held 8 bases outside the gene matches. This CDR3 is built from 17 residues. Looked up from germline, CDR1 is MNHEY and CDR2 is SVGAGI.

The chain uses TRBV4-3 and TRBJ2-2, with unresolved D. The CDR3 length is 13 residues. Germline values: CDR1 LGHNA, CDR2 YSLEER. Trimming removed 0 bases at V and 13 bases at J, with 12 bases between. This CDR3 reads CASSQERTGGLFF. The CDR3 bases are TGCGCCAGCAGCCAAGAAAGGACGGGTGGGCTGTTTTTT.

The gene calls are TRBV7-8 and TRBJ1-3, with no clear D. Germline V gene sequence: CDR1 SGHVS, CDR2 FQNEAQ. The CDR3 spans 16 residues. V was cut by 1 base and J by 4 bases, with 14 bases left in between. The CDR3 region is CASSLEVSSSGNTIYF. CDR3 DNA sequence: TGTGCCAGCAGCTTAGAAGTGAGCAGTTCAGGAAACACCATATATTTT.